Below are 12 T cell receptor beta chains sequenced from a single sample in a study of cytomegalovirus exposure and HLA in healthy donors. PCR was performed using 60 Vbeta and 13 Jbeta primers. Sequencing was performed with immunoSEQ multiplex PCR; in TCRdb, only in-frame clones are kept and a portion is missing. This sample has fewer than 100,000 clones, with approximately 80% found just once. Sequencing was performed on PBMCs. These receptors were obtained from a woman in her thirties or forties in good health and CMV-seropositive.

This chain joins TRBV15 and TRBJ2-3; tentatively, D is TRBD1 (6 bases). The CDR3 spans 16 residues. The germline V gene encodes CDR1 LNHNV and CDR2 YYDKDF (reference sequence). V lost 3 bases and J lost 4, with 17 bases in between. The CDR3 reads CATSRRDILVPDTQYF. For the CDR3, the DNA is TGTGCCACCAGCAGGAGGGACATACTAGTTCCAGATACGCAGTATTTT.

This clone has only a few counts. This chain links TRBV19 with TRBJ2-3; no clear D. The CDR3 length is 13 residues. V dropped 3 bases and J dropped 2 bases, with 6 bases sitting between them. Germline CDR1 and CDR2: LNHDA and SQIVND (reference sequence). The CDR3 coding sequence is TGTGCCAGTAGTATGGCAGTCACAGATACGCAGTATTTT. Its translation: CASSMAVTDTQYF.

V and J are TRBV15 and TRBJ2-5, with D hard to call. The CDR3 covers 15 residues. The germline V gene encodes CDR1 LNHNV and CDR2 YYDKDF (reference sequence). The V end lost 1 base, the J end lost 0 bases, and 9 bases lay between the germline ends. This CDR3 is CATSRGQTYQETQYF. The CDR3 nucleotides are TGTGCCACCAGCAGAGGGCAGACTTACCAAGAGACCCAGTACTTC.

The chain recombines TRBV30 with TRBJ1-3; 7 bases are shared with TRBD1. The CDR3 extends over 15 amino acids. Germline loops: CDR1 GTSNPN, CDR2 SVGIG (reference sequence). V was pared by 1 base and J by 0 bases, with 3 bases of the junction left unmatched. CDR3 in DNA: TGTGCCTGGAGTGGGGACAGTAACTCTGGAAACACCATATATTTT. Encoded protein: CAWSGDSNSGNTIYF.

The chain employs TRBV28 and TRBJ2-3; D is possibly TRBD1 or TRBD2 (9 bases each). Germline-derived CDR1 and CDR2 are MDHEN and SYDVKM. The CDR3 runs to 19 residues. The ends were cut back, 6 bases at V and 4 bases at J, with 29 bases in the middle. The chain's CDR3 is CASSSDRGVGLARADTQYF. As DNA, the CDR3 is TGTGCCAGCAGCTCGGACAGGGGCGTGGGACTAGCCCGTGCAGATACGCAGTATTTT.

The chain couples TRBV28 to TRBJ1-5; D unresolved. This CDR3 has 14 amino acids. Germline V CDR1 and CDR2: MDHEN, SYDVKM. V was shortened by 7 bases and J by 5 bases, with 15 bases between the two germline ends. This chain's CDR3 is CASTSPQLDQPQHF. DNA for the CDR3: TGTGCCAGCACTAGCCCGCAGTTGGATCAGCCCCAGCATTTT.

The chain is built from TRBV9 and TRBJ2-2, with D possibly TRBD2 on 5 matching bases. Trimming stripped 3 bases from V and 4 bases from J, with 7 bases between. The germline V gene has CDR1 SGDLS and CDR2 YYNGEE. CDR3 size: 13 residues. For the CDR3, the DNA is TGTGCCAGCAGCGAGCGGTTCACCGGGGAGCTGTTTTTT. Protein: CASSERFTGELFF. Using reference TRBV9 and TRBJ2-2 for the parts outside the CDR3, the full variable domain is DSGVTQTPKHLITATGQRVTLRCSPRSGDLSVYWYQQSLDQGLQFLIQYYNGEERAKGNILERFSAQQFPDLHSELNLSSLELGDSALYFCASSERFTGELFFGEGSRLTVL.

This rearrangement joins TRBV18 to TRBJ1-1; D not resolved. The CDR3 covers 13 residues. The germline CDR1 and CDR2 sequences are KGHSH and LQKENI. The V end lost 2 bases, the J end lost 4 bases, and 8 bases lay between the germline ends. The CDR3 sequence is CASSPEGFTEAFF. The CDR3 coding sequence is TGTGCCAGCTCACCAGAGGGTTTCACTGAAGCTTTCTTT.

The rearrangement links TRBV30 to TRBJ2-1; 12 positions match TRBD2. The CDR3 has 14 residues. J lost 9 bases, V lost 5 bases, and 8 bases had no gene match. Germline CDR1 GTSNPN, CDR2 SVGIG (reference sequence). The CDR3 protein is CAWQTSGSIGEQFF. CDR3 in DNA: TGTGCCTGGCAGACTAGCGGGAGTATTGGTGAGCAGTTCTTC.

The V gene is TRBV2, the J gene TRBJ2-7, with 9 bases fitting TRBD2. There are 15 residues in the CDR3. The V segment lost 6 bases and the J segment 6 bases; nucleotides outside the gene matches: 12. The germline V gene encodes CDR1 SNHLY and CDR2 FYNNEI. CDR3 sequence reads: CASRTRAGGPGEQYF. CDR3 nucleotides: TGTGCCAGCAGGACCAGGGCGGGAGGGCCGGGCGAGCAGTACTTC.

The chain carries TRBV15 and TRBJ1-4, with D possibly TRBD1 on 6 matching bases. This CDR3 is built from 15 residues. Trimming took 1 base from V and 8 from J, leaving 14 bases between them. CDR1 and CDR2 from the germline V gene are LNHNV and YYDKDF (reference sequence). DNA for the CDR3: TGTGCCACCAGCAGAGCTCAGGGGCCTGGGGAAAAACTGTTTTTT. This translates into CATSRAQGPGEKLFF.

This CDR3 reads CASSDRTDYGYTF. Written as DNA, the CDR3 is TGTGCCAGCAGTGACCGTACTGACTATGGCTACACCTTC. This chain joins TRBV25-1 and TRBJ1-2; D gene unclear. The CDR3 is 13 residues long. Germline CDR1 and CDR2: MGHDK and SYGVNS. Deletions cut 3 bases from V and 3 bases from J, with 8 bases between.